This passage covers 12 T cell receptor beta chains from one sample sequenced in a study of blood T cell repertoires in COVID-19. Sequencing used immunoSEQ multiplex PCR; TCRdb keeps in-frame clones, though not all of them. The sample contains over 150,000 clones, around four fifths of which appear only once. Material: peripheral blood. These receptors all stem from a woman older than 75 with COVID-19, enrolled during active disease.

This clone turned up a few times. This chain connects TRBV5-1 to TRBJ2-7, with 11 positions matching TRBD2. V shed 4 bases and J 2 bases; nucleotides not matched to a gene: 5. The germline CDR1 and CDR2 sequences are SGHRS and YFSETQ. The CDR3 length is 15 residues. This CDR3 is CASSTSGGTTYEQYF. In DNA, the CDR3 is TGCGCCAGCAGCACTAGCGGGGGAACCACCTACGAGCAGTACTTC.

The chain combines TRBV9 with TRBJ1-5; 11 bases are a match to TRBD1. CDR1 and CDR2 (germline): SGDLS, YYNGEE. With V trimmed by 8 bases and J by 6 bases, 4 bases remained unmatched. The CDR3 length is 13 residues. The CDR3 DNA follows: TGTGCCAGTGGGACAGGGGGAATTCAGCCCCAGCATTTT. Amino acid sequence: CASGTGGIQPQHF.

The chain carries TRBV6-5 and TRBJ2-2; D remains ambiguous. Germline V lookup: CDR1 MNHEY, CDR2 SVGAGI. V was clipped by 7 bases and J by 4 bases, with 13 bases between them. There are 14 residues in the CDR3. CDR3 sequence: CASTLPTPTGELFF. The CDR3 DNA reads as TGTGCCAGCACCCTACCCACCCCCACCGGGGAGCTGTTTTTT.

This chain connects TRBV19 to TRBJ2-2; a weak D match, TRBD2 (6 bases). The V gene lost 5 bases and the J gene lost 2 bases, with 15 bases spanning the gap. The CDR3 has 16 residues. The germline V gene encodes CDR1 LNHDA and CDR2 SQIVND (reference sequence). CDR3 sequence (DNA): TGTGCCAGTAGTGTCGGGTGGGGGGATAACACCGGGGAGCTGTTTTTT. It translates to CASSVGWGDNTGELFF.

This chain links TRBV5-3 with TRBJ1-1; D is possibly TRBD1 (5 bases). TRBV5-3 is marked as an open reading frame, function uncertain. This CDR3 has 15 amino acids. V lost 4 bases to trimming and J lost 1 base, with 14 bases between them. CDR3 sequence reads: CARSRRRGWNTEAFF. The CDR3 DNA reads TGTGCCAGAAGCCGACGGAGGGGTTGGAACACTGAAGCTTTCTTT.

This clone was observed once. The CDR3 sequence is CASSNSGAESDTQYF. CDR3 in DNA: TGCGCCAGCAGTAATAGCGGGGCCGAATCAGATACGCAGTATTTT. The genes are TRBV5-1 and TRBJ2-3, with 8 bases fitting TRBD2. The CDR3 is 15 residues long. The germline CDR1 and CDR2 sequences are SGHRS and YFSETQ. The V and J ends lost 5 bases and 4 bases, in that order; junction bases with no gene match: 9.

The V and J genes are TRBV7-3 and TRBJ1-1; unclear D gene. The CDR3 is made up of 14 amino acids. Germline assignment: CDR1 SGHTA and CDR2 FQGTGA. The V and J ends lost 2 bases and 0 bases respectively, with 7 bases between them. CDR3 in amino acids: CASSLRGMNTEAFF. The DNA of the CDR3 is TGTGCCAGCAGCTTACGCGGGATGAACACTGAAGCTTTCTTT.

The V and J genes are TRBV27 and TRBJ1-1; D is ambiguous. This CDR3 has 13 amino acids. Germline CDR1 is MNHEY and CDR2 is SMNVEV (reference sequence). V dropped 6 bases and J dropped 3 bases, with 11 bases sitting between them. The CDR3 bases are TGTGCCAGCAGACGGACGGAGGACACTGAAGCTTTCTTT. This sequence encodes CASRRTEDTEAFF.

This chain connects TRBV18 to TRBJ1-6, with TRBD1 identical over 7 bases. This CDR3 is 15 amino acids long. Germline-derived CDR1 and CDR2 are KGHSH and LQKENI. Trimming cost V 2 bases and J 5 bases; bases outside gene matches: 3. This CDR3 reads CASSPMGTDNSPLHF. CDR3 coding DNA: TGTGCCAGCTCACCAATGGGGACAGATAATTCACCCCTCCACTTT.

This chain connects TRBV19 to TRBJ1-4; 8 bases line up with TRBD1. The CDR3 length is 18 residues. Germline CDR1 reads LNHDA; CDR2 reads SQIVND (reference sequence). V shed 9 bases and J 7 bases; nucleotides not matched to a gene: 22. This chain's CDR3 is CASSRGPRRRWEREKLFF. The CDR3 DNA follows: TGTGCCAGCTCCAGGGGGCCGCGACGGCGGTGGGAACGTGAAAAACTGTTTTTT.

The chain employs TRBV5-4 and TRBJ1-2; 9 bases agree with TRBD1. CDR1 is SGHNT, CDR2 YYREEE, per germline (reference sequence). This CDR3 region has 13 residues. V was pared by 3 bases and J by 7 bases, with 4 bases of the junction left unmatched. CDR3 region: CASSWPDRGGYTF. In DNA, the CDR3 is TGTGCCAGCAGCTGGCCGGACAGGGGTGGCTACACCTTC.

The chain carries TRBV2 and TRBJ1-5; TRBD1 matches at 9 bases. The CDR3 loop spans 19 amino acids. V lost 1 base to trimming and J lost 5 bases; unmatched junction nucleotides: 15. Looked up from germline, CDR1 is SNHLY and CDR2 is FYNNEI. The CDR3 reads CASSEEKGQGKVGDQPQHF. The CDR3 DNA reads TGTGCCAGCAGTGAAGAAAAGGGACAGGGTAAGGTGGGGGATCAGCCCCAGCATTTT.